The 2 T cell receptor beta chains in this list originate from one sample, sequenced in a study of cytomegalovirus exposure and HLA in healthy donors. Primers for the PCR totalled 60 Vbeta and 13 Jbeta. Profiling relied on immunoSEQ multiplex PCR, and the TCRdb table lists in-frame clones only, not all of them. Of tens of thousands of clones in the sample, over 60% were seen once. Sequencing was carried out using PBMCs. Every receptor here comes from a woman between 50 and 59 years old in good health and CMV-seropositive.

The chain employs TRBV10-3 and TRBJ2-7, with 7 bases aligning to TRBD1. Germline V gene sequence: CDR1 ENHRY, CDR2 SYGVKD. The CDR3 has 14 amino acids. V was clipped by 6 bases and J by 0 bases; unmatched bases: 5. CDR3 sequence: CAISPDRASYEQYF. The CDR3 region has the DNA TGTGCCATCAGCCCAGACAGGGCCTCCTACGAGCAGTACTTC.

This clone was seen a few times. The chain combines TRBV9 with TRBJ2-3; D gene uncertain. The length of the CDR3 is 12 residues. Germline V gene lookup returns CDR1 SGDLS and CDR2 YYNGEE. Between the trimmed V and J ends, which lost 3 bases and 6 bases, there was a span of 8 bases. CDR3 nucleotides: TGTGCCAGCAGCGGGGCCGCTGATACGCAGTATTTT. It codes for CASSGAADTQYF.